This T cell receptor beta chain was identified during a study of molecular identifiers for immune sequencing clone quantification. When naive CD8 T cells were sorted, they were gated as CD8+CD4-CCR7+CD45RA+. Each CDR3 protein is one row after TCRdb ran MiXCR on the PCR reads. The sample has approximately 550,000 distinct CDR3 sequences, around 21% seen once. Germline V lookup: CDR1 SGHTA, CDR2 FQGNSA. The CDR3 is made up of 16 amino acids. V lost 5 bases to trimming and J lost 4 bases, with 19 bases between them. This clonotype was found many times. The chain links TRBV7-2 to TRBJ2-3; a possible D gene is TRBD1 (6 bases). The sequenced sample consisted of naive CD8+ T cells from blood, with Jurkat cell RNA spiked in. The subset here: FACS-sorted CD8+CD4-CCR7+CD45RA+ naive T cells. The sequence derives from a human donor in good health. Some libraries in this study had Jurkat cell RNA spiked in. CDR3 residues: CASSRLRGPPPDTQYF. The CDR3 DNA sequence: TGTGCCAGCAGCCGACTCAGGGGACCCCCCCCAGATACGCAGTATTTT.